The T cell receptor (beta chain) under discussion was sequenced for a study of cytomegalovirus exposure and HLA in healthy donors. Primers included in the PCR were 60 Vbeta and 13 Jbeta primers. Clones were read by immunoSEQ multiplex PCR, and TCRdb kept only the in-frame ones, dropping some. The repertoire holds 150,000 to 200,000 clones, with about 78% as singletons. This CDR3 spans 12 amino acids. The V and J ends lost 5 bases and 10 bases, in that order; junction bases with no gene match: 6. Germline loops: CDR1 SEHNR, CDR2 FQNEAQ (reference sequence). Material for sequencing was PBMCs. The clonotype was recovered from a woman in her forties or fifties in good health and CMV-seropositive. The rearrangement links TRBV7-9 to TRBJ1-1; 8 bases agree with TRBD1. This CDR3 reads CASSPGQGRAFF. In DNA, the CDR3 is TGTGCCAGCAGCCCTGGACAGGGCAGAGCTTTCTTT.